This T cell receptor (beta chain) was profiled in a study of cytomegalovirus exposure and HLA in healthy donors. The V gene lost 3 bases and the J gene lost 2 bases, with 13 bases spanning the gap. CDR1 LGHNA and CDR2 YSLEER come from the germline V gene. The CDR3 contains 16 residues. The PCR made use of 60 Vbeta and 13 Jbeta primers. Repertoires were generated with immunoSEQ multiplex PCR, while TCRdb's copy carries only in-frame clones and drops some. The sample has some 99,000 clones; under 85% are singletons. This chain uses TRBV4-3 with TRBJ2-2, with D possibly TRBD2 on 5 matching bases. Sequencing was performed on PBMCs. The sequence was collected from a man aged 40-49 years in good health and CMV-seronegative. CDR3 residues: CASSQDLSSNTGELFF. Written as DNA, the CDR3 is TGCGCCAGCAGCCAGGACTTATCCTCTAACACCGGGGAGCTGTTTTTT.